This T cell receptor beta chain stems from a study of blood T cell repertoires in COVID-19. About the study: The samples span acute and convalescent COVID-19 from the United States, Italy and Spain. T cells, B-cell-depleted T cells, or PBMCs provided the cDNA or gDNA that served as material.

CDR3 length: 14 amino acids. After removal of 2 bases from V and 8 bases from J, the junction contained 6 bases not matched to a gene. Germline values: CDR1 SGHRS, CDR2 YFSETQ. Original data processing: Reference gene primer amplification gave estimated nucleated cell counts. The data were produced by immunoSEQ multiplex PCR, yet TCRdb's version contains in-frame clones alone and is incomplete. That table furnishes V, J and clone size, whereas the DNA furnished D and trimming. Among around 75,000 clones listed, 88% were seen once. The sequenced material came from peripheral blood. The TCR was taken from a human donor in a cohort sampled during active COVID-19. V and J are TRBV5-1 and TRBJ1-2, with 10 nucleotides matching TRBD1. Written as DNA, the CDR3 is TGCGCCAGCAGCTTCGAGGGACAGGGGCTCGGCTACACCTTC. Amino acids: CASSFEGQGLGYTF. Together with reference TRBV5-1 and TRBJ1-2, the CDR3 gives the full variable domain: KAGVTQTPRYLIKTRGQQVTLSCSPISGHRSVSWYQQTPGQGLQFLFEYFSETQRNKGNFPGRFSGRQFSNSRSEMNVSTLELGDSALYLCASSFEGQGLGYTFGSGTRLTVV.